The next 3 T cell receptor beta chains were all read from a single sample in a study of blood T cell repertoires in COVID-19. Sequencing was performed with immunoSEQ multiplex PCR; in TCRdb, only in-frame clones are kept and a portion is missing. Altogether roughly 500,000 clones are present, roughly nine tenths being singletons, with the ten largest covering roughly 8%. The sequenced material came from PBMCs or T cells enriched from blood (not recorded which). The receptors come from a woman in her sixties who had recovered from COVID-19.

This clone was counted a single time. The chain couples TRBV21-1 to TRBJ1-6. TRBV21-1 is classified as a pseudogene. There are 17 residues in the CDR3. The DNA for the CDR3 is TGTGCCAGCAGCAATAGGGTGAAGCGGTCCTATAATTCACCCCTCCACTTT. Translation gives CASSNRVKRSYNSPLHF.

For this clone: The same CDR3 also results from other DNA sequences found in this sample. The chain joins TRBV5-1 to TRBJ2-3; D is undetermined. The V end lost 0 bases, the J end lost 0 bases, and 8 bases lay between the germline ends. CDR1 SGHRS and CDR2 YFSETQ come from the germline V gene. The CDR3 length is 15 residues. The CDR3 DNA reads TGCGCCAGCAGCTTGGTTCCCTCTAGCACAGATACGCAGTATTTT. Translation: CASSLVPSSTDTQYF.

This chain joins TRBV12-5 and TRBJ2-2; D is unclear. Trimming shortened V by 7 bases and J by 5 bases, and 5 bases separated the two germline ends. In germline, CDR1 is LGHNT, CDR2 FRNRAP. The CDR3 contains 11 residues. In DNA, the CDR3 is TGTGCTAGTGCCAATACCGGGGAGCTGTTTTTT. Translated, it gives CASANTGELFF. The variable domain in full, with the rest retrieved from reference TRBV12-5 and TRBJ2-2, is DARVTQTPRHKVTEMGQEVTMRCQPILGHNTVFWYRQTMMQGLELLAYFRNRAPLDDSGMPKDRFSAEMPDATLATLKIQPSEPRDSAVYFCASANTGELFFGEGSRLTVL.